This entry lists 26 T cell receptor beta chains sequenced from one sample in a study of T cells in Graves' hyperthyroidism and ophthalmopathy. Amplification of TCR beta CDR3 regions was performed using RNA transcripts as template. Carried out on the TCR CDR3, a first-round RT-PCR used the HTBI primer set. One entry per CDR3 protein, called by TCRdb with MiXCR from the multiplex PCR reads. The table has some 360,000 distinct CDR3 sequences, over 15% seen once. Sequences were obtained from blood. The receptors derive from a woman aged 40 to 55 with Graves' ophthalmopathy.

This clonotype has more than one count but fewer than ten. The chain carries TRBV4-3 and TRBJ1-2; D is unclear. CDR1 and CDR2 (germline): LGHNA, YSLEER. This CDR3 is built from 15 residues. With 0 bases removed from V and 3 bases from J, the gap between germline ends came to 11 bases. The DNA for the CDR3 is TGCGCCAGCAGCCAAGATCCTTCGGGAGACTATGGCTACACCTTC. Translating gives CASSQDPSGDYGYTF.

For this clonotype: The junction shows a germline mismatch at one end, possibly a read error. The chain carries TRBV27 and TRBJ2-7; TRBD2 aligns across 14 bases. Looked up from germline, CDR1 is MNHEY and CDR2 is SMNVEV (reference sequence). The CDR3 consists of 15 residues. The CDR3, as DNA: TGTGCCGGCAGCTTGACTAGCGGGAGGGCCGGCGAGCAGTACTTC. Amino acid sequence: CAGSLTSGRAGEQYF.

There are many counts of this clonotype. The chain recombines TRBV6-2 or TRBV6-3 with TRBJ2-2, with a weak D call TRBD1 (6 bases). V lost 2 bases to trimming and J lost 4 bases, with 14 bases between them. The germline V gene has CDR1 MNHEY and CDR2 SVGEGT. The CDR3 sequence is 16 residues long. CDR3 loop: CASSYPPGQCTGELFF. The CDR3 region has the DNA TGTGCCAGCAGTTACCCTCCGGGACAATGCACCGGGGAGCTGTTTTTT.

In its sample, this clonotype was seen many times. The chain recombines TRBV30 with TRBJ1-1; no clear D. This CDR3 has 13 residues. Trimming cost V 0 bases and J 7 bases, with 12 bases left between them. Germline V lookup: CDR1 GTSNPN, CDR2 SVGIG (reference sequence). The CDR3 loop reads CAWSVVQPGEAFF. The CDR3 nucleotides are TGTGCCTGGAGTGTCGTACAGCCGGGTGAAGCTTTCTTT.

V usage is TRBV6-1 and J usage is TRBJ2-7, with D unclear. The CDR3 runs 13 residues. Per germline, CDR1 MNHNS and CDR2 SASEGT. The germline V and J ends were trimmed by 6 bases and 5 bases, with 14 bases remaining between them. For the CDR3, the DNA is TGTGCCAGCAGAAAAAAGACCCTCAACGAGCAGTACTTC. As protein: CASRKKTLNEQYF.

This clonotype was counted at least ten times. The rearrangement joins TRBV6-2 or TRBV6-3 to TRBJ1-5; D not certain. Trimming left V 8 bases short and J 0 bases short, with 8 bases between. The CDR3 spans 13 residues. Germline assignment: CDR1 MNHEY and CDR2 SVGEGT. The CDR3 region is CASGPYSNQPQHF. CDR3 DNA sequence: TGTGCCAGCGGTCCGTATAGCAATCAGCCCCAGCATTTT.

This clonotype showed up many times. The V and J genes are TRBV6-4 and TRBJ2-6; TRBD2 agrees at 7 bases. The J segment lost 1 base and the V segment lost 7 bases, leaving 10 bases of the junction unmatched. The germline V gene encodes CDR1 MRHNA and CDR2 SNTAGT. The CDR3 consists of 17 residues. The DNA for the CDR3 is TGTGCCAGCAAATGGGGCTTCGGGAGGTCTGGGGCCAACGTCCTGACTTTC. Translating gives CASKWGFGRSGANVLTF.

This clonotype was observed many times. DNA of the CDR3: TGTGCCAGCAGCCGGAGGGGGGGAGCGGCTGGGGAGACCCAGTACTTC. Its protein is CASSRRGGAAGETQYF. The gene calls are TRBV11-2 and TRBJ2-5, with D possibly TRBD2 on 7 matching bases. Trimming removed 5 bases from V and 5 bases from J, with 21 bases in between. The CDR3 spans 16 residues. In germline, CDR1 is SGHAT, CDR2 FQNNGV.

This clonotype showed up many times. As DNA, the CDR3 is TGCGCCAGCAGCCAAGATATGAGTCGGAATCAGCCCCAGCATTTT. Its protein is CASSQDMSRNQPQHF. J is TRBJ1-5 and V is TRBV4-3, with no clear D. Trimming took 0 bases from V and 4 from J, leaving 10 bases between them. Germline V gives CDR1 LGHNA, CDR2 YSLEER. The CDR3 is 15 residues long.

This clonotype was found many times. The V and J genes are TRBV7-9 and TRBJ1-5, with unresolved D. From germline, CDR1 is SEHNR and CDR2 FQNEAQ (reference sequence). The ends were cut back, 6 bases at V and 3 bases at J, with 12 bases in the middle. This CDR3 is built from 14 residues. CDR3 nucleotide sequence: TGTGCCAGCAGTGGCGGGCATATCAATCAGCCCCAGCATTTT. Protein: CASSGGHINQPQHF.

Many counts were recorded for this clonotype. This rearrangement joins TRBV7-2 to TRBJ2-5, with D tentatively TRBD2 (5 bases). Germline V lookup: CDR1 SGHTA, CDR2 FQGNSA. This CDR3 is 12 amino acids long. Trimming removed 8 bases at V and 5 bases at J, with 12 bases between. As DNA, the CDR3 is TGTGCCAGCGGTCTATGGAGGGAGACCCAGTACTTC. As protein: CASGLWRETQYF. Combining the CDR3 with reference TRBV7-2 and TRBJ2-5 gives the whole variable domain GAGVSQSPSNKVTEKGKDVELRCDPISGHTALYWYRQSLGQGLEFLIYFQGNSAPDKSGLPSDRFSAERTGGSVSTLTIQRTQQEDSAVYLCASGLWRETQYFGPGTRLLVL.

The genes are TRBV12-3 or TRBV12-4 and TRBJ1-2; 11 bases are a match to TRBD1. This CDR3 is 14 amino acids long. V was pared by 5 bases and J by 4 bases, with 3 bases of the junction left unmatched. The CDR3 nucleotides are TGTGCCAGCAGTCGGACAGGGGGCAGCTATGGCTACACCTTC. Its protein is CASSRTGGSYGYTF.

This clonotype has ten or more counts. This chain links TRBV30 with TRBJ2-3; TRBD2 aligns across 11 bases. Looked up from germline, CDR1 is GTSNPN and CDR2 is SVGIG (reference sequence). This CDR3 comprises 17 residues. J was trimmed by 1 base and V by 0 bases; bases with no gene match: 6. The CDR3 nucleotides are TGTGCCTGGAGTGTAACTAGCGGGAGTCCGGGCACAGATACGCAGTATTTT. It yields the protein CAWSVTSGSPGTDTQYF.

This clonotype turned up a few times. The rearrangement links TRBV6-1 to TRBJ2-2; 8 nucleotides match TRBD1. Per germline, CDR1 MNHNS and CDR2 SASEGT. V shed 6 bases, J shed 7 bases, and the junction held 4 bases outside the gene matches. The CDR3 totals 13 residues. DNA for the CDR3: TGTGCCAGCAGCGGACAGGGTATCGGGGAGCTGTTTTTT. Residues: CASSGQGIGELFF.

This clonotype was recorded many times. This rearrangement joins TRBV18 to TRBJ2-7, with TRBD2 identical over 15 bases. Germline CDR1 is KGHSH and CDR2 is LQKENI. The CDR3 runs 16 residues. The V and J ends lost 3 bases and 3 bases, in that order; junction bases with no gene match: 3. The CDR3 DNA reads as TGTGCCAGCTCACCCGGACTAGCGGGAGGGTTCTACGAGCAGTACTTC. It encodes CASSPGLAGGFYEQYF.

This sequence joins TRBV24-1 and TRBJ2-7, with D hard to call. CDR3 length equals 13 residues. From germline, CDR1 is KGHDR and CDR2 SFDVKD. V was trimmed by 4 bases and J by 6 bases, leaving 12 bases between them. CDR3 sequence: CATSDQDTGEQYF. The CDR3 nucleotides are TGTGCCACCAGTGACCAAGACACCGGCGAGCAGTACTTC.

This clonotype was observed many times. The chain combines TRBV28 with TRBJ1-5; TRBD1 might be the D (6 bases). CDR1 is MDHEN, CDR2 SYDVKM, per germline. Trimming left V 6 bases short and J 1 base short, with 16 bases between. This CDR3 has 16 amino acids. In DNA form, the CDR3 reads TGTGCCAGCAGCCCTACCGGGGGGGCGAGCAATCAGCCCCAGCATTTT. The encoded protein is CASSPTGGASNQPQHF. The full variable domain, its missing parts supplied by reference TRBV28 and TRBJ1-5, is DVKVTQSSRYLVKRTGEKVFLECVQDMDHENMFWYRQDPGLGLRLIYFSYDVKMKEKGDIPEGYSVSREKKERFSLILESASTNQTSMYLCASSPTGGASNQPQHFGDGTRLSIL.

This clonotype has ten or more counts. The chain employs TRBV4-3 and TRBJ2-5; D unresolved. This CDR3 has 16 residues. The V and J ends lost 1 base and 5 bases respectively, with 17 bases between them. The germline V gene has CDR1 LGHNA and CDR2 YSLEER. CDR3: CASSQVPRTAPETQYF. The DNA of the CDR3 is TGCGCCAGCAGCCAAGTCCCTCGTACTGCTCCGGAGACCCAGTACTTC.

This clonotype was recorded many times. The CDR3 region is CASRRGGGSEAFF. The DNA of the CDR3 is TGCGCCAGCAGGCGTGGGGGCGGCTCTGAAGCTTTCTTT. The chain uses TRBV5-1 and TRBJ1-1; perhaps TRBD1 as D (6 bases). CDR3 length: 13 amino acids. CDR1 is SGHRS and CDR2 is YFSETQ in the germline V gene. The V and J ends lost 5 bases and 6 bases respectively, with 14 bases between them.

This clonotype was recorded many times. The chain employs TRBV7-2 and TRBJ2-2; 11 bases line up with TRBD1. Trimming took 5 bases from V and 8 from J; bases not matched to a gene: 7. Per germline, CDR1 SGHTA and CDR2 FQGNSA. This CDR3 comprises 15 residues. This CDR3 is CASSPRTGGLGELFF. CDR3 in DNA: TGTGCCAGCAGCCCTCGGACAGGGGGCTTAGGGGAGCTGTTTTTT.

This clonotype was counted ten times or more. Compared with germline, one end of the junction differs, possibly owing to a read error. The V gene is TRBV6-2 or TRBV6-3, the J gene TRBJ2-7; 12 bases are a match to TRBD2. Germline V CDR1 and CDR2: MNHEY, SVGEGT. The CDR3 extends over 13 amino acids. This CDR3 is CASTSGRFYERYF. The CDR3 nucleotides read TGTGCCAGTACTAGCGGGAGGTTCTACGAGCGGTACTTC.

This clonotype was observed many times. The chain combines TRBV5-1 with TRBJ2-2, with D unresolved. Germline V lookup: CDR1 SGHRS, CDR2 YFSETQ. With 1 base removed from V and 6 bases from J, the gap between germline ends came to 7 bases. The CDR3 runs to 13 residues. CDR3 coding DNA: TGCGCCAGCAGCTTGTTGGCCCCCGGGGAGCTGTTTTTT. Encoded protein: CASSLLAPGELFF.

At least ten counts were recorded for this clonotype. The chain couples TRBV28 to TRBJ2-2, with no clear D. Trimming pared 6 bases from V and 6 bases from J, leaving 5 bases between. The CDR3 runs to 11 residues. Germline values: CDR1 MDHEN, CDR2 SYDVKM. In DNA, the CDR3 is TGTGCCAGCAGCGCCCCCGGGGAGCTGTTTTTT. Translation: CASSAPGELFF.

This clonotype was picked up many times. The chain has TRBV29-1 and TRBJ1-2; D is possibly TRBD1 (6 bases). The V and J ends lost 5 bases and 8 bases respectively, with 9 bases between them. CDR1 SQVTM and CDR2 ANQGSEA come from the germline V gene. The length of the CDR3 is 10 residues. CDR3 amino acids: CSVYGTGYTF. CDR3 sequence (DNA): TGCAGCGTTTACGGGACAGGCTACACCTTC.

This clonotype was seen repeatedly, ten times or more. The chain uses TRBV29-1 and TRBJ2-3, with 10 positions matching TRBD1. This CDR3 region has 14 residues. Trimming took 8 bases from V and 1 from J; bases not matched to a gene: 6. From germline, CDR1 is SQVTM and CDR2 ANQGSEA. The CDR3 DNA follows: TGCAGCTCCACCGGGACAGGGGGCACAGATACGCAGTATTTT. It specifies CSSTGTGGTDTQYF.

This clonotype was seen many times. This chain uses TRBV6-1 with TRBJ1-3; maybe TRBD1 (5 bases). The CDR3 length is 16 residues. Germline V gene sequence: CDR1 MNHNS, CDR2 SASEGT. V gave up 7 bases and J gave up 2 bases, with 18 bases separating them. CDR3 coding DNA: TGTGCCAGCAAAGACACCCCAGGGCCCCCTGGAAACACCATATATTTT. Residues: CASKDTPGPPGNTIYF.